The 5 T cell receptor beta chains presented below share a single source sample, sequenced in a study of cytomegalovirus exposure and HLA in healthy donors. In the PCR, 60 Vbeta and 13 Jbeta primers were used. TCRdb's table, derived via immunoSEQ multiplex PCR, lists solely in-frame clones and lacks some. The data show some 110,000 clones, with about a tenth seen just once and under 6.5% held by the top ten. Sample: PBMCs. Receptor source: a man between 35 and 55 years old in good health and CMV-seropositive.

The chain uses TRBV5-1 and TRBJ2-7, with 10 bases matching TRBD2. This CDR3 is 13 amino acids long. The germline V gene has CDR1 SGHRS and CDR2 YFSETQ. The V segment lost 4 bases and the J segment 4 bases; nucleotides outside the gene matches: 2. The CDR3 sequence is CASSPSGGYEQYF. CDR3 bases: TGCGCCAGCAGCCCTAGCGGGGGTTACGAGCAGTACTTC.

This clone was observed a handful of times. The rearrangement joins TRBV4-3 to TRBJ2-7; D might be TRBD2 (5 bases). The germline V gene encodes CDR1 LGHNA and CDR2 YSLEER. Deletions cut 4 bases from V and 6 bases from J, with 13 bases between. This CDR3 is built from 13 residues. The CDR3 here is CASSPGGRPEQYF. The CDR3 DNA reads as TGCGCCAGCAGCCCCGGCGGGCGTCCCGAGCAGTACTTC.

The rearrangement uses TRBV2 and TRBJ2-5, with D tentatively TRBD1 (6 bases). The J call may not be correct, given that the DNA end is closer to TRBJ2-7. The germline V gene has CDR1 SNHLY and CDR2 FYNNEI. The CDR3 contains 13 residues. CDR3 loop: CASRTGWTYEQYF. CDR3 DNA: TGTGCCAGCAGAACAGGGTGGACTTACGAGCAGTACTTC.

The chain couples TRBV6-1 to TRBJ2-7; D not resolved. CDR1 MNHNS and CDR2 SASEGT come from the germline V gene. The CDR3 is made up of 15 amino acids. The V end was cut by 4 bases, the J end by 3 bases, with 16 bases between. The CDR3 DNA reads TGTGCCAGCAGTGCCTTGTGGAGTCACCTCTACGAGCAGTACTTC. The encoded protein is CASSALWSHLYEQYF.

The rearrangement links TRBV5-4 to TRBJ1-1; D gene uncertain. The CDR3 length is 16 residues. Germline V gives CDR1 SGHNT, CDR2 YYREEE (reference sequence). The V end was cut by 4 bases, the J end by 0 bases, with 16 bases between. The CDR3 reads CASSASPGIMNTEAFF. CDR3 DNA sequence: TGTGCCAGCAGCGCTTCCCCGGGGATCATGAACACTGAAGCTTTCTTT.